This TCR beta chain came from a study of T-cell reconstitution after alpha-beta-depleted transplantation in children. Findings and caveats of the study: Several hundred graft clones that had expanded were reportedly the source of alpha-beta T cells about two months after transplant.

TCRbeta library construction was performed incorporating unique molecular identifiers. TCRdb called the PCR reads again in MiXCR, with one record for every CDR3 protein. The table shows just over 950,000 distinct CDR3 sequences, with about 30% occurring only once. Points on this clonotype: Its cognate antigen is unknown.

Germline trimming cut 3 bases from V and 0 bases from J; bases unmatched to any gene: 15. The CDR3 loop spans 19 amino acids. Germline V CDR1 and CDR2: DFQATT, SNEGSKA (reference sequence). This receptor was obtained from a boy under three years old who had a stem cell transplant for SCID, so the T cells may come from the graft donor. The V and J genes are TRBV20-1 and TRBJ2-3; 10 bases agree with TRBD2. The material was PBMCs, mostly from graft donor cells, obtained 360 days after TCRalphabeta/CD19-depleted stem cell transplant. DNA of the CDR3: TGCAGTGCTAGTGAGGATGAGCGGGGGGGCCTCCCTAGCACAGATACGCAGTATTTT. It codes for CSASEDERGGLPSTDTQYF.